These T cell receptor beta chains were read from a single sample in a study of OX40 agonist ivuxolimab in advanced cancers. The data were produced by immunoSEQ multiplex PCR, yet TCRdb's version contains in-frame clones alone and is incomplete. In the table there are about 100,000 clones, 94% of which are singletons. Sequencing was performed on CD4+ or CD8+ T cells sorted from blood, taken in a trial of the OX40 agonist ivuxolimab. These receptor sequences come from an adult with an advanced solid tumor such as melanoma, head and neck, liver or kidney cancer. Both conserved end residues are trimmed from each CDR3. Fields, in order: CDR3 length, clone size, V gene, J gene, CDR3 protein. Clone size appears in some rows only: once, few, many, or a class for an expanded clone.

13	.	TRBV29-1	TRBJ2-2	SVEPGGPGTGELF
10	.	TRBV2	TRBJ1-4	AGTGGSEKLF
12	.	TRBV7-2	TRBJ2-7	ASSSAANSYEQY
10	.	TRBV18	TRBJ2-2	ASSIGTGELF
12	.	TRBV18	TRBJ2-7	ASSPGLASYEQY
13	.	TRBV5-1	.	ASSQYLGGRDEQY
14	.	TRBV19	TRBJ2-3	ASSLGLEIFTDTQY
11	.	TRBV4-3	TRBJ1-2	ASSQVEGYGYT
14	few	TRBV14	TRBJ2-1	ASSNPMGRWVDEQF
13	.	TRBV7-9	TRBJ2-5	ASSHRDRGQETQY
10	.	TRBV7-9	TRBJ2-5	ASSLVEETQY
13	.	TRBV5-6	TRBJ2-7	ASSFGRANSYEQY
9	.	TRBV5-4	TRBJ2-7	ASSAPYEQY
11	once	TRBV7-9	TRBJ1-1	ASSSTGTSEAF
13	.	TRBV5-3	TRBJ2-2	ARSCLRWGTGELF
14	.	TRBV2	TRBJ1-6	ASSAPGQGENSPLH
14	.	TRBV18	TRBJ2-7	ASSLPLAGGSLEQY
11	.	TRBV11-1	TRBJ1-1	ASNKGQGGEAF
13	.	TRBV19	TRBJ1-2	ASNPLTARTYGYT
11	.	TRBV7-2	TRBJ2-7	ASSLAGVNEQY
11	.	TRBV27	TRBJ1-1	ASSLSWGSEAF
11	.	TRBV4-3	TRBJ1-1	ASSQGENTEAF
9	.	TRBV28	TRBJ1-5	ASSAYQPQH
9	.	TRBV20-1	TRBJ2-7	SAETGHEQY
15	.	TRBV4-3	TRBJ2-7	ASSQVISAAPLYEQY
12	.	TRBV11-2	.	ASSPPGQSYEQY
12	.	TRBV25-1	TRBJ1-2	ASASQGAPHGYT
11	.	TRBV6-5	TRBJ1-1	ASSYQVGTEAF
14	.	TRBV4-1	TRBJ2-3	ASTIFRTGTTDTQY
11	.	TRBV7-2	TRBJ1-5	ASSFRGNQPQH
13	.	TRBV5-4	TRBJ1-6	ASTDGPTRNSPLH
13	.	TRBV15	TRBJ2-3	ATSTRQVLGDTQY
11	.	TRBV7-9	TRBJ1-1	ASSFHGLSGAF
14	.	TRBV6-5	TRBJ1-3	ASSYSDRSAGNTIY
13	.	TRBV5-1	TRBJ1-2	ASSLGQGSAYGYT
14	.	TRBV5-4	TRBJ2-5	ASSHNQGRASETQY
12	.	TRBV7-9	TRBJ1-2	ASSLGGTAGGYT
11	.	TRBV28	TRBJ2-5	ASSLGVGETQY
11	once	TRBV10-3	TRBJ1-2	AISGTGDYGYT
13	.	TRBV29-1	TRBJ1-4	SARGREGANEKLF
11	.	TRBV5-8	TRBJ1-2	ASRRYGARGYT
14	.	TRBV7-7	TRBJ2-2	ASSPAASTNTGELF
11	.	TRBV11-3	TRBJ2-5	ASSLGQQETQY
11	.	TRBV6-1	TRBJ1-5	ASSETGIQPQH
10	.	TRBV2	TRBJ1-5	ASSPPNQPQH
14	.	TRBV11-3	TRBJ2-1	ASSLDRASENNEQF
10	once	TRBV7-9	TRBJ2-7	ASRQDYHEQY
16	.	TRBV11-2	TRBJ1-1	ASSHPPGTGALNTEAF
14	.	TRBV19	TRBJ2-1	ASSIPQGMSYNEQF
14	.	TRBV10-3	TRBJ1-5	ATSERGMTSNQPQH
14	.	TRBV7-8	TRBJ1-5	ASSLGAGNSNQPQH